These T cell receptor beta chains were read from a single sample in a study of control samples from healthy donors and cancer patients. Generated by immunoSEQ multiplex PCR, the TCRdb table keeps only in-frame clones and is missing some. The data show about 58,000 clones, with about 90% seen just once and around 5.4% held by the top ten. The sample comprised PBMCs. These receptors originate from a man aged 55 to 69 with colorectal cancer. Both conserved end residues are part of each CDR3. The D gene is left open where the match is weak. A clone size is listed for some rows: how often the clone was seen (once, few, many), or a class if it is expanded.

CDR3aa: CASSPSRSYNEQFF
CDR3nt: TGCGCCAGCAGCCCATCTCGCTCCTACAATGAGCAGTTCTTC
d_gene: -
abundance: -
j_gene: TRBJ2-1
v_gene: TRBV4-1

CDR3aa: CASTEDRASGELFF
CDR3nt: TGTGCCAGCACCGAGGACAGGGCGAGCGGGGAGCTGTTTTTT
d_gene: TRBD1
abundance: -
j_gene: TRBJ2-2
v_gene: TRBV11-3

CDR3aa: CASSGGTGGRLSPLHF
CDR3nt: TGTGCCAGCAGCGGGGGGACAGGGGGCCGGCTCTCACCCCTCCACTTT
d_gene: TRBD1
abundance: -
j_gene: TRBJ1-6
v_gene: TRBV9

CDR3aa: CASSLVWAAGGNEQFF
CDR3nt: TGTGCCAGCAGCTTAGTATGGGCCGCGGGGGGTAATGAGCAGTTCTTC
d_gene: TRBD2
abundance: -
j_gene: TRBJ2-1
v_gene: TRBV7-2

CDR3aa: CASSTDRVGRSPLHF
CDR3nt: TGCGCCAGCAGCACTGACAGGGTGGGGAGATCACCCCTCCACTTT
d_gene: TRBD1
abundance: -
j_gene: TRBJ1-6
v_gene: TRBV5-1

CDR3aa: CASMVGGDTEAFF
CDR3nt: TGTGCCAGTATGGTTGGAGGGGACACTGAAGCTTTCTTT
d_gene: -
abundance: -
j_gene: TRBJ1-1
v_gene: TRBV19

CDR3aa: CASSLPSGATGETQYF
CDR3nt: TGCGCCAGCAGCTTGCCTAGCGGGGCCACGGGAGAGACCCAGTACTTC
d_gene: TRBD2
abundance: -
j_gene: TRBJ2-5
v_gene: TRBV5-1

CDR3aa: CASSVADGNNYGYTF
CDR3nt: TGTGCCAGCAGCGTAGCGGACGGAAATAACTATGGCTACACCTTC
d_gene: -
abundance: once
j_gene: TRBJ1-2
v_gene: TRBV9

CDR3aa: CASSPTGSSRGYGYTF
CDR3nt: TGTGCCAGCAGCCCAACGGGTTCTAGTCGGGGGTATGGCTACACCTTC
d_gene: -
abundance: -
j_gene: TRBJ1-2
v_gene: TRBV3-1/TRBV3-2

CDR3aa: CASSERTGNSPLHF
CDR3nt: TGTGCCAGCAGTGAACGGACCGGCAATTCACCCCTCCACTTT
d_gene: -
abundance: -
j_gene: TRBJ1-6
v_gene: TRBV2

CDR3aa: CASSQDGSSGTNEKLFF
CDR3nt: TGTGCCAGCAGCCAAGATGGTAGTAGCGGAACTAATGAAAAACTGTTTTTT
d_gene: -
abundance: -
j_gene: TRBJ1-4
v_gene: TRBV4-2

CDR3aa: CASSTRAGEIAFF
CDR3nt: TGTGCCAGTAGCACGAGGGCAGGGGAGATAGCTTTCTTT
d_gene: -
abundance: -
j_gene: TRBJ1-1
v_gene: TRBV19

CDR3aa: CASRGSLSDGQPQHF
CDR3nt: TGCGCCAGCAGGGGGAGTTTAAGCGATGGGCAGCCCCAGCATTTT
d_gene: -
abundance: few
j_gene: TRBJ1-5
v_gene: TRBV10-1

CDR3aa: CASSHTGYRETQYF
CDR3nt: TGTGCCAGCAGCCATACAGGGTATAGAGAGACCCAGTACTTC
d_gene: -
abundance: -
j_gene: TRBJ2-5
v_gene: TRBV6-6

CDR3aa: CASSQVGSSNQPQHF
CDR3nt: TGTGCCAGCAGCCAAGTCGGCTCGAGCAATCAGCCCCAGCATTTT
d_gene: -
abundance: -
j_gene: TRBJ1-5
v_gene: TRBV4-2

CDR3aa: CASMQTSGANVLTF
CDR3nt: TGTGCCAGTATGCAGACCTCTGGGGCCAACGTCCTGACTTTC
d_gene: -
abundance: -
j_gene: TRBJ2-6
v_gene: TRBV19

CDR3aa: CASSWYVWETQYF
CDR3nt: TGTGCCAGCAGCTGGTACGTGTGGGAGACCCAGTACTTC
d_gene: -
abundance: -
j_gene: TRBJ2-5
v_gene: TRBV7-2

CDR3aa: CASGGNQPQHF
CDR3nt: TGTGCCAGCGGGGGCAATCAGCCCCAGCATTTT
d_gene: -
abundance: -
j_gene: TRBJ1-5
v_gene: TRBV7-2

CDR3aa: CASSLGTGFADTQYF
CDR3nt: TGTGCCAGCAGTTTGGGAACAGGGTTCGCAGATACGCAGTATTTT
d_gene: -
abundance: once
j_gene: TRBJ2-3
v_gene: TRBV27

CDR3aa: CASSQDGTGGNIQYF
CDR3nt: TGCGCCAGCAGCCAAGATGGTACAGGGGGAAACATTCAGTACTTC
d_gene: TRBD1
abundance: -
j_gene: TRBJ2-4
v_gene: TRBV4-3

CDR3aa: CTSSQVGLPLIVTEPVNTEAFF
CDR3nt: TGCACCAGCAGCCAAGTGGGGTTGCCCCTGATTGTGACAGAGCCAGTGAACACTGAAGCTTTCTTT
d_gene: -
abundance: -
j_gene: TRBJ1-1
v_gene: TRBV1

CDR3aa: CASSLDRTSGGDTQYF
CDR3nt: TGCGCCAGCAGCTTAGATAGGACTAGCGGGGGGGATACGCAGTATTTT
d_gene: TRBD2
abundance: -
j_gene: TRBJ2-3
v_gene: TRBV5-1

CDR3aa: CASSPLSLSSGVNNEQFF
CDR3nt: TGTGCCAGCAGTCCACTTTCTCTCTCTAGCGGGGTTAATAATGAGCAGTTCTTC
d_gene: TRBD2
abundance: -
j_gene: TRBJ2-1
v_gene: TRBV28

CDR3aa: CASSSGSQRYNEQFF
CDR3nt: TGTGCCAGCAGTTCGGGCAGCCAAAGATACAATGAGCAGTTCTTC
d_gene: -
abundance: -
j_gene: TRBJ2-1
v_gene: TRBV27

CDR3aa: CASTPIRGRLDTEAFF
CDR3nt: TGTGCCAGCACCCCGATAAGGGGGCGACTGGACACTGAAGCTTTCTTT
d_gene: TRBD1
abundance: once
j_gene: TRBJ1-1
v_gene: TRBV6-2/TRBV6-3

CDR3aa: CASSIRDTYEQYF
CDR3nt: TGTGCCAGTAGTATTAGGGACACATACGAGCAGTACTTC
d_gene: -
abundance: -
j_gene: TRBJ2-7
v_gene: TRBV19

CDR3aa: CASSLDATSGGVYEQYF
CDR3nt: TGTGCCAGCAGCTTAGACGCGACTAGCGGGGGAGTCTACGAGCAGTACTTC
d_gene: TRBD2
abundance: -
j_gene: TRBJ2-7
v_gene: TRBV11-2

CDR3aa: CASSRELEAEQFF
CDR3nt: TGCGCCAGCAGCCGGGAACTAGAGGCTGAGCAGTTCTTC
d_gene: -
abundance: -
j_gene: TRBJ2-1
v_gene: TRBV4-3

CDR3aa: CASSRTSGQGAIEQYF
CDR3nt: TGTGCCAGTAGTCGAACATCGGGACAGGGGGCTATCGAGCAGTACTTC
d_gene: TRBD1
abundance: -
j_gene: TRBJ2-7
v_gene: TRBV19

CDR3aa: CASSGTGFNSPLHF
CDR3nt: TGTGCCAGCAGCGGGACAGGGTTCAATTCACCCCTCCACTTT
d_gene: TRBD1
abundance: few
j_gene: TRBJ1-6
v_gene: TRBV6-5

CDR3aa: CASSLVGNNYGYTF
CDR3nt: TGTGCCAGCAGCTTAGTCGGAAACAACTATGGCTACACCTTC
d_gene: -
abundance: -
j_gene: TRBJ1-2
v_gene: TRBV7-8

CDR3aa: CASKWNRNDEQYF
CDR3nt: TGTGCCAGCAAATGGAACCGAAACGACGAGCAGTACTTC
d_gene: -
abundance: -
j_gene: TRBJ2-7
v_gene: TRBV6-5

CDR3aa: CAWSAPTGGYNEQFF
CDR3nt: TGTGCCTGGAGCGCCCCAACGGGGGGGTACAATGAGCAGTTCTTC
d_gene: TRBD2
abundance: once
j_gene: TRBJ2-1
v_gene: TRBV30

CDR3aa: CASSRVPGQGARGYTF
CDR3nt: TGTGCCAGCAGCCGGGTCCCGGGACAGGGGGCTCGTGGCTACACCTTC
d_gene: TRBD1
abundance: -
j_gene: TRBJ1-2
v_gene: TRBV6-6

CDR3aa: CASSYGPDTQYF
CDR3nt: TGCGCCAGCAGTTACGGGCCAGATACGCAGTATTTT
d_gene: -
abundance: -
j_gene: TRBJ2-3
v_gene: TRBV6-6

CDR3aa: CASSEEYRAGGYTF
CDR3nt: TGTGCCAGCAGTGAAGAGTACAGGGCGGGTGGCTACACCTTC
d_gene: -
abundance: -
j_gene: TRBJ1-2
v_gene: TRBV2

CDR3aa: CASSQDRNTEAFF
CDR3nt: TGTGCCAGCAGCCAGGACAGAAACACTGAAGCTTTCTTT
d_gene: -
abundance: -
j_gene: TRBJ1-1
v_gene: TRBV7-3

CDR3aa: CASSELGGTYGYTF
CDR3nt: TGTGCCAGCAGTGAATTAGGGGGGACCTATGGCTACACCTTC
d_gene: -
abundance: -
j_gene: TRBJ1-2
v_gene: TRBV6-1

CDR3aa: CASSPRDRGGNQPQHF
CDR3nt: TGTGCCAGCAGTCCTCGGGACAGGGGGGGCAATCAGCCCCAGCATTTT
d_gene: TRBD1
abundance: -
j_gene: TRBJ1-5
v_gene: TRBV28

CDR3aa: CASSVRTGNEKLFF
CDR3nt: TGTGCCAGCAGCGTTCGGACAGGGAATGAAAAACTGTTTTTT
d_gene: TRBD1
abundance: -
j_gene: TRBJ1-4
v_gene: TRBV9